The clone carrying this TCR beta chain was detected once. The CDR3 sequence is 16 residues long. The germline gives CDR1 ENHRY, CDR2 SYGVKD. The trim removed 2 bases at V and 5 bases at J, leaving 10 bases unmatched. This record belongs to a study of shared clonotypes between healthy human individuals. Using immunoSEQ multiplex PCR, the repertoire was profiled, and TCRdb retains in-frame clones only, with some absent. The sample lists about 2.4 million clones; around 94% were seen once. Splitting the CD4+ cells yielded a CD45RA+ naive subset and a CD45RA-negative memory subset. The sample comprised naive CD4+ T cells sorted from blood. The subset: CD45RA+ positively selected. The rearrangement uses TRBV10-3 and TRBJ1-1, with 8 bases lining up with TRBD1. The source of this sequence is a man younger than 30 in good health. CDR3 DNA: TGTGCCATCAGTGAGGTTTTTACAGGGGGGAAGACTGAAGCTTTCTTT. It specifies CAISEVFTGGKTEAFF.